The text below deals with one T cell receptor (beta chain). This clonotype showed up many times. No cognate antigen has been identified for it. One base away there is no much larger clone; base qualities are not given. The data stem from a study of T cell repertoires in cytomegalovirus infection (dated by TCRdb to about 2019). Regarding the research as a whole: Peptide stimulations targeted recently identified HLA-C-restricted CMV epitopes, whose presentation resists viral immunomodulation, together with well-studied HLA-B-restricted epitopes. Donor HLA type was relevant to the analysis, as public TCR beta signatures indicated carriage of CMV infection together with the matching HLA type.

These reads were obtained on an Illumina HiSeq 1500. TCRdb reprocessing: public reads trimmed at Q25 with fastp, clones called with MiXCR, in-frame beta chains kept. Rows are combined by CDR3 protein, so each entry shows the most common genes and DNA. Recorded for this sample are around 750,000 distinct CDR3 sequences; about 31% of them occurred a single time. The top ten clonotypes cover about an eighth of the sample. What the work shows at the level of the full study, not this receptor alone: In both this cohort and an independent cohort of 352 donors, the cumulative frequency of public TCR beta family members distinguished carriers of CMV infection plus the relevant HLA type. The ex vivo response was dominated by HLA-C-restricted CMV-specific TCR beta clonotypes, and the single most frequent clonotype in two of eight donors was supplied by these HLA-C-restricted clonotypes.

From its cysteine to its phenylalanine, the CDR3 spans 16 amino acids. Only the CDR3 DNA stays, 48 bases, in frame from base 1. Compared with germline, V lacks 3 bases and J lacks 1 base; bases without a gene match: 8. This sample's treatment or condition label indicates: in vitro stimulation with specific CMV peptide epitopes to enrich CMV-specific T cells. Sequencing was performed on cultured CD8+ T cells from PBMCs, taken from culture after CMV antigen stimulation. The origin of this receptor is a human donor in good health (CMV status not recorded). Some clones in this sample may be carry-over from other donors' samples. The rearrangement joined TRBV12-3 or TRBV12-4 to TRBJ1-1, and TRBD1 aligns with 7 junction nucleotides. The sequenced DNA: TGTGCCAGCAGTTTCGTGACAGGGTTGGAGAACACTGAAGCTTTCTTT. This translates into CASSFVTGLENTEAFF.